Only a few counts were recorded for the clone carrying this T cell receptor beta chain. This entry comes from a study of regulatory T cells in long-lasting Graves disease. For TCR beta, libraries came from iRepertoire HTBI primers and Arm-PCR of CDR3 regions. One entry per CDR3 protein results from TCRdb running MiXCR on the multiplex PCR reads. The data contain 350,000 to 450,000 distinct CDR3 sequences, approximately 12% of them seen just once; the ten biggest clones take up over 15%. The junction had 5 bases not matched to a gene; V was cut back by 6 bases and J by 0 bases. CDR3 size: 15 residues. Time point noted: newly diagnosed GD, antithyroid drugs for less than 3 months. Following extraction of RNA from PBMCs, that RNA was used to make the TCR library. This same sample was also taken into another study, of T cells in Graves' hyperthyroidism and ophthalmopathy. That study adds: First-round RT-PCR targeting the TCR CDR3 was performed with the HTBI primer set.

The chain employs TRBV12-3 or TRBV12-4 and TRBJ1-5, with 7 bases identical to TRBD1. The sample was peripheral blood mononuclear cells (PBMCs), taken at new diagnosis, from a patient treated with antithyroid drugs. This receptor was obtained from a woman between 18 and 29 years old with Graves disease. The CDR3 DNA is TGTGCCAGCAGCAAGACAGGGAATAGCAATCAGCCCCAGCATTTT. This sequence encodes CASSKTGNSNQPQHF.